This T cell receptor beta chain emerged from a study of blood T cell repertoires in COVID-19. About the research overall: Donors in the United States, Italy and Spain gave samples during acute or convalescent COVID-19. T cells, B-cell-depleted T cells, or PBMCs supplied cDNA or gDNA.

This CDR3 has 16 residues. Original processing methods: Estimates of nucleated cell counts were drawn from the amplification of reference gene primers. Profiled with immunoSEQ multiplex PCR; TCRdb holds only in-frame clones, not every one. The DNA gave D and trimming, while V, J and clone size come from that table. The sample has a few hundred thousand clones; approximately 86% are singletons. This clone was detected once. This rearrangement joins TRBV21-1 to TRBJ2-2; the table's D call of TRBD2 was not tested on the DNA. TRBV21-1 is a listed pseudogene. The source is a woman in her 30s who had recovered from COVID-19. The material sequenced was peripheral blood. The CDR3 loop is CASSKGKAGLTGELFF. The CDR3, as DNA: TGTGCCAGCAGCAAAGGTAAAGCGGGCTTAACCGGGGAGCTGTTTTTT.